This TCR beta chain is from a study of T-cell memory formation after mild COVID-19. Study details: Largely, TCR clusters stayed within a single donor. Findings and limits, study-wide: Clones that got smaller from day 15 to 85 had even CD4/CD8, while clones growing later tipped toward CD4+.

The V segment lost 3 bases and the J segment 7 bases; nucleotides outside the gene matches: 14. This CDR3 is built from 17 residues. Germline V CDR1 and CDR2: SGDLS, YYNGEE. This clonotype showed up many times. Antigen: not known. Libraries for TCRalpha and TCRbeta carried sample barcodes and unique molecular identifiers via 5'RACE. In TCRdb, the 5' RACE reads were re-called with MiXCR into one record per CDR3 protein. The repertoire has around 340,000 distinct CDR3 sequences, approximately 15% of them found once; the top ten carry around a fifth. The sample comprised PBMCs or a T cell subset sorted from them (not recorded which). V gene TRBV9 combines with J gene TRBJ1-3, with 9 nucleotides matching TRBD1. The receptor was derived from a man aged 18 to 29 who had mild COVID-19 (a few samples of this study predate the infection). Cell type and time point are not known. CDR3 region: CASSGQLRDRVQNTIYF. DNA for the CDR3: TGTGCCAGCAGCGGTCAACTTCGGGACAGGGTCCAGAACACCATATATTTT.